This T cell receptor (beta chain) emerged from a study of T-cell memory formation after mild COVID-19 (dated by TCRdb to about 2021). In terms of the full investigation: Most TCR sequence clusters were specific to one of the two donors. Two young, previously healthy adult volunteers made up the cohort, one male and one female. T-cell clones expanding and contracting after mild COVID-19 in a couple of donors were tracked by longitudinal TCRalpha and TCRbeta repertoire sequencing. General study outcomes and caveats: Only two mild cases were covered in the study, and larger cohorts including severe cases with pre-infection samples were considered necessary. Balanced CD4/CD8 phenotypes were observed for clones contracting from day 15 to 85, whereas a bias towards CD4+ was observed for a second wave of clones expanding from day 15 to 37. Contracting CD4+ clones were found mainly in CM and EM memory subsets, while CD8+ clones were enriched in EMRA. The detection of some responding clones in pre-infection memory suggests that pre-existing cross-reactive memory T cells joined the SARS-CoV-2 response. Whether the second-wave clones peaking on day 37 were SARS-CoV-2 specific was not confirmed.

Instrument used: Illumina NovaSeq 6000. TCRalpha and TCRbeta cDNA libraries were constructed by 5'RACE with constant-segment primers, with sample barcodes and unique molecular identifiers being introduced. RNA was extracted from every sample with Trizol reagent. Library amplification was performed in two PCR steps, and a second sample barcode and Illumina TruSeq adapters were introduced in the second step. Libraries were sequenced on an Illumina NovaSeq with 2 x 150 bp paired-end reads. On the study's bioinformatics: Reads were demultiplexed and collapsed into UMI-guided consensus sequences with migec v1.2.7. Using mixcr v2.1.11, UMI consensuses were aligned to TRA and TRB V and J templates and then assembled into clonotypes. Expanded or contracted clonotypes were those called significant by both edgeR and NoisET, with noise models trained on biological replicates. For edgeR calls, a false discovery rate-adjusted p below 0.01 and a log2 fold-change threshold of 1 were applied. As an exploratory analysis of dynamics, max-normalized trajectories of the 1000 most abundant clonotypes were examined with PCA combined with hierarchical clustering. Separately sequenced CD4+ and CD8+ repertoires were used to assign the CD4 or CD8 phenotype of responding clones. The raw public reads went through TCRdb reprocessing: fastp at Q25, MiXCR clone calling, in-frame beta chains kept. Rows are combined by CDR3 protein, so each entry shows the most common genes and DNA. TCRdb, not the authors, supplied the V and J calls. Recorded for this sample are about 140,000 distinct CDR3 sequences; 13% to 15% of them occurred a single time. The ten largest account for 25% to 30% of the sample.

The CDR3 runs 14 amino acids, cysteine and phenylalanine included. Only the CDR3 part of the read is kept: 42 bases, read in frame from the first base. V has 4 bases trimmed and J has 4 bases trimmed; junction bases matching no gene number 5. As encoded in the germline V gene, CDR1 is SGDLS while CDR2 is YYNGEE. In the case of this clonotype: Its antigen specificity is not known. Base qualities are not provided; no much larger clone lies one nucleotide away.

PBMCs were isolated by Ficoll-Paque density gradient centrifugation. This receptor chain uses TRBV9 and TRBJ1-3; TRBD1 fits 7 bases in the junction. Sequencing used PBMCs or a T cell subset sorted from them (not recorded which). This TCR derives from an adult woman who had mild COVID-19 (a few samples of this study predate the infection). The sample titles of this study are shuffled in the database, so cell type and time point are left out; the donor was told from shared clones. CDR3 loop: CASSSQGDGNTIYF. The DNA is as follows: TGTGCCAGCAGCTCCCAGGGGGACGGAAACACCATATATTTT.